This entry describes one TCR beta chain. Its antigen remains unknown. The CDR3 consists of 14 residues. Germline loops: CDR1 LNHDA, CDR2 SQIVND (reference sequence). Trimming pared 8 bases from V and 8 bases from J, leaving 19 bases between. Everyone who donated was a healthy bone marrow donor. These data belong to a study of cytomegalovirus exposure and HLA in healthy donors. The PCR made use of 60 Vbeta and 13 Jbeta primers. Sequencing was performed with immunoSEQ multiplex PCR; in TCRdb, only in-frame clones are kept and a portion is missing. The sample lists approximately 130,000 clones, around 72% seen once, with approximately 4% in the top ten. General observations from the study: A later look showed TCR association rates differing by HLA locus, highest for DRB1 and lowest for HLA-C. Reports indicate that TCR beta sequences accurately predicted the HLA-A and HLA-B alleles of most subjects.

The sequence came from a man aged 45 to 65 in good health and CMV-seropositive. The sample taken for sequencing was PBMCs. V gene TRBV19 combines with J gene TRBJ1-5; TRBD1 is a possible D gene (6 bases). The CDR3 loop is CASADSWYFEPQHF. In DNA form, the CDR3 reads TGTGCCAGTGCGGACAGTTGGTATTTTGAGCCCCAGCATTTT.